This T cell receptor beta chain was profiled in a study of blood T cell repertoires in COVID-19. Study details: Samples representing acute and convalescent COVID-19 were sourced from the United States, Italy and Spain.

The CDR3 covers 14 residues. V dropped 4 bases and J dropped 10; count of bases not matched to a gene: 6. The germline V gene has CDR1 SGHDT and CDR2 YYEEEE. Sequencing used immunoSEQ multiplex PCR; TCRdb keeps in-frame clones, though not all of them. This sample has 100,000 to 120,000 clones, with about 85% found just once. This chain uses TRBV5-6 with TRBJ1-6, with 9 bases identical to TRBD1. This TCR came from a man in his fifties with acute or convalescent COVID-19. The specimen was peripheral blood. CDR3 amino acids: CASSLGQGESPLHF. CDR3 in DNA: TGTGCCAGCAGCCTGGGACAGGGAGAATCACCCCTCCACTTT.